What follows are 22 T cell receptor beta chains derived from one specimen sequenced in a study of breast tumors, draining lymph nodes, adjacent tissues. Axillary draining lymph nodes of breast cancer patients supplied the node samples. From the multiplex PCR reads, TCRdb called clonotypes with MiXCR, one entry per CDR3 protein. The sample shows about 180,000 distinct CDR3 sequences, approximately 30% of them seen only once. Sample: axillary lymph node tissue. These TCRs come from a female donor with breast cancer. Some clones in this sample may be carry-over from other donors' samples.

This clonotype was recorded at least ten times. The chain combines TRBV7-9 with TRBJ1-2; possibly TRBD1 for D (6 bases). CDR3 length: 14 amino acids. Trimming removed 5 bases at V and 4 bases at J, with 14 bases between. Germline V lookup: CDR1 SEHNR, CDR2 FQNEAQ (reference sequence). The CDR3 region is CASSPVGTFYGYTF. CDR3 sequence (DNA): TGTGCCAGCAGCCCGGTGGGGACATTCTATGGCTACACCTTC.

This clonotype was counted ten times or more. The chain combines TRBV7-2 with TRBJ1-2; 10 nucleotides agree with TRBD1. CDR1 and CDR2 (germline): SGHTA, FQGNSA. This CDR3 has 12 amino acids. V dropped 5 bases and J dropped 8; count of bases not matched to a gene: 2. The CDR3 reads CASSRDRGGYTF. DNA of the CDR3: TGTGCCAGCAGCCGGGACAGGGGAGGCTACACCTTC.

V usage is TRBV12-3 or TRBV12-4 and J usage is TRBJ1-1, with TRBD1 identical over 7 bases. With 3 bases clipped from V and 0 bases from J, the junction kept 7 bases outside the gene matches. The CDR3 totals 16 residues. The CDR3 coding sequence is TGTGCCAGCAGTTTTCACAGGGGACAGATGAACACTGAAGCTTTCTTT. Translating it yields CASSFHRGQMNTEAFF.

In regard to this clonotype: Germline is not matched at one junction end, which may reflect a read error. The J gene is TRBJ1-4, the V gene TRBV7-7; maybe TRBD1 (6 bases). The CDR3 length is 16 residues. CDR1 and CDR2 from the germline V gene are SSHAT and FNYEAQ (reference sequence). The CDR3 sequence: CASSSGLAGHTEKLFF. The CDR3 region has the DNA TGTGCTAGCAGCTCGGGACTAGCGGGACATACTGAAAAACTGTTTTTT.

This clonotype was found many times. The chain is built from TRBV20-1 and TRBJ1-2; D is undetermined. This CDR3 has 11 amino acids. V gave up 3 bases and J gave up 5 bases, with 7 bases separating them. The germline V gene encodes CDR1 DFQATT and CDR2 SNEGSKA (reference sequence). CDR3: CSASEGYGYTF. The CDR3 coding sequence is TGCAGTGCTAGTGAAGGGTATGGCTACACCTTC.

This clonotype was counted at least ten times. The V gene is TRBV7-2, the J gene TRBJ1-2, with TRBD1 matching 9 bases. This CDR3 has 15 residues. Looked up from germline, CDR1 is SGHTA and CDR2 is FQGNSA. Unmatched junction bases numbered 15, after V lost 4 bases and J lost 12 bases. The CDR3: CASSYPGRGTGIHTF. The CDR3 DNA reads TGTGCCAGCAGCTACCCAGGGAGGGGGACAGGGATCCACACCTTC. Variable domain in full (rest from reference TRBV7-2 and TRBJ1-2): GAGVSQSPSNKVTEKGKDVELRCDPISGHTALYWYRQSLGQGLEFLIYFQGNSAPDKSGLPSDRFSAERTGGSVSTLTIQRTQQEDSAVYLCASSYPGRGTGIHTFGSGTRLTVV.

In nucleotides, the CDR3 is TGTGCCAACAGGAAGGAGGACGGCTACACCTTC. Its protein is CANRKEDGYTF. V usage is TRBV2 and J usage is TRBJ1-2, with a tentative D call TRBD1 (5 bases). This CDR3 has 11 amino acids. Germline CDR1 and CDR2: SNHLY and FYNNEI. The ends were cut back, 10 bases at V and 8 bases at J, with 14 bases in the middle. Filled out from reference TRBV2 and TRBJ1-2, the complete variable domain reads EPEVTQTPSHQVTQMGQEVILRCVPISNHLYFYWYRQILGQKVEFLVSFYNNEISEKSEIFDDQFSVERPDGSNFTLKIRSTKLEDSAMYFCANRKEDGYTFGSGTRLTVV.

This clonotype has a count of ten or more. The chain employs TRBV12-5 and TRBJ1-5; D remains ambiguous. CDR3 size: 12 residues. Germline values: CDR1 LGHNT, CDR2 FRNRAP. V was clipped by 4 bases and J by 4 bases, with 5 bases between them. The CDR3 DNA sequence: TGTGCTAGTGGTTCGAGTAATCAGCCCCAGCATTTT. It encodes CASGSSNQPQHF. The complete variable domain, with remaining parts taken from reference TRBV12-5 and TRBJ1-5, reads DARVTQTPRHKVTEMGQEVTMRCQPILGHNTVFWYRQTMMQGLELLAYFRNRAPLDDSGMPKDRFSAEMPDATLATLKIQPSEPRDSAVYFCASGSSNQPQHFGDGTRLSIL.

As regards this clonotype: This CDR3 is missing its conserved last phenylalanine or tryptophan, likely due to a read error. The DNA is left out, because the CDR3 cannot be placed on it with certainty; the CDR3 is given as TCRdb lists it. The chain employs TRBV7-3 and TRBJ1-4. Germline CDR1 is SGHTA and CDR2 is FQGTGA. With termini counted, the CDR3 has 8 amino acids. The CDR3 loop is CASSTMGI.

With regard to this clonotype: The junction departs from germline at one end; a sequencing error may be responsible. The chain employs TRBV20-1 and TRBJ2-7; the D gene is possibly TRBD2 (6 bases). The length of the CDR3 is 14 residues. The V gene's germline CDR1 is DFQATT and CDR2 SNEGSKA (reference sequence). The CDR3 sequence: CSARDGGSAYKQYF. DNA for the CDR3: TGCAGTGCTAGAGACGGGGGTTCGGCCTACAAGCAGTACTTC.

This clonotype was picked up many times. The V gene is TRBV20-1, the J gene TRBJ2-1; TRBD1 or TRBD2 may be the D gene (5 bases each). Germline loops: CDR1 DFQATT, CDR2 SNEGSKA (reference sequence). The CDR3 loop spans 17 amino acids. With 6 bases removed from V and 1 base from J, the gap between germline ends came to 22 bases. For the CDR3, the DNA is TGCAGTGCGCGAGGGGCTTATGCGGGTTTTTCCTACAATGAGCAGTTCTTC. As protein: CSARGAYAGFSYNEQFF.

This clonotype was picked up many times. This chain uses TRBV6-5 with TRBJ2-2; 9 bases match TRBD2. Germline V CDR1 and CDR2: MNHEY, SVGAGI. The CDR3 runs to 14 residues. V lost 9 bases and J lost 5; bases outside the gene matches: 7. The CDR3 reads CASCSGGETGELFF. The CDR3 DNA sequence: TGTGCCAGTTGTAGCGGGGGAGAAACCGGGGAGCTGTTTTTT.

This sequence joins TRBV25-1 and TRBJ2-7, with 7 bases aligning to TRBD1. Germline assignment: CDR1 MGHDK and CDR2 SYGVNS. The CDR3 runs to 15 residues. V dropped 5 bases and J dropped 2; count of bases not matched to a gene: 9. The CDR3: CASSYAGGPAYEQYF. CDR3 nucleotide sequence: TGTGCCAGCAGTTACGCAGGGGGACCTGCCTACGAGCAGTACTTC.

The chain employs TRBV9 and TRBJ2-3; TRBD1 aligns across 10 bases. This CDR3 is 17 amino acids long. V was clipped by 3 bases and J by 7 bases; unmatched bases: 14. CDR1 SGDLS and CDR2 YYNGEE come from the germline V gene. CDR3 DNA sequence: TGTGCCAGCAGCGAGGGGGGACAGGGGAAGTGGGTGAATACGCAGTATTTT. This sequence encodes CASSEGGQGKWVNTQYF.

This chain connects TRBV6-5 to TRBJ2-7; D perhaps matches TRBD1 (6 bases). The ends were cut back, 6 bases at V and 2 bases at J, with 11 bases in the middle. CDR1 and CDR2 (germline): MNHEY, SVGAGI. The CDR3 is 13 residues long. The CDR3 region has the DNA TGTGCCAGCAGCCCGTACAGGGCCTACGAGCAGTACTTC. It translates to CASSPYRAYEQYF.

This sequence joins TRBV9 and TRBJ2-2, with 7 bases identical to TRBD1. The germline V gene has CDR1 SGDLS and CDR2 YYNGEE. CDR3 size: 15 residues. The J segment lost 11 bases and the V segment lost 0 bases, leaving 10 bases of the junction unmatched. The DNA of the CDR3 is TGTGCCAGCAGCGTAGGAACAGGGGAAGACAATGAGCTGTTTTTT. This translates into CASSVGTGEDNELFF. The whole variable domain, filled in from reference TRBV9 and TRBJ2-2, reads DSGVTQTPKHLITATGQRVTLRCSPRSGDLSVYWYQQSLDQGLQFLIQYYNGEERAKGNILERFSAQQFPDLHSELNLSSLELGDSALYFCASSVGTGEDNELFFGEGSRLTVL.

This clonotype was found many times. CDR3 DNA sequence: TGCGCCAGCAGTCGATACTCTCACAGGGGGAAATACGAGCAGTACTTC. Translated: CASSRYSHRGKYEQYF. The V gene is TRBV4-1, the J gene TRBJ2-7; 8 bases match TRBD1. Unmatched junction bases numbered 14, after V lost 6 bases and J lost 4 bases. From germline, CDR1 is MGHRA and CDR2 YSYEKL. The CDR3 is 16 amino acids.

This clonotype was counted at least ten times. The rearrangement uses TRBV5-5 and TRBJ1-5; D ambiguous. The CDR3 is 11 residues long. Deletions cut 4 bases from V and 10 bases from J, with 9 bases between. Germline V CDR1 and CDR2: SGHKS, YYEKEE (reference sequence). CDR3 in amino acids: CASSNAGPQHF. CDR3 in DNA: TGTGCCAGCAGCAACGCCGGCCCCCAGCATTTT.

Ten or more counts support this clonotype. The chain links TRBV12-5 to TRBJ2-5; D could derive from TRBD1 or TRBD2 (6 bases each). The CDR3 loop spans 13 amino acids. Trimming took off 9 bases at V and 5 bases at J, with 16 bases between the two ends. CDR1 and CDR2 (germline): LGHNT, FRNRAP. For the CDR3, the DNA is TGTGCTAGCGGAAGGGGGGAAGGTGAGACCCAGTACTTC. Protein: CASGRGEGETQYF.

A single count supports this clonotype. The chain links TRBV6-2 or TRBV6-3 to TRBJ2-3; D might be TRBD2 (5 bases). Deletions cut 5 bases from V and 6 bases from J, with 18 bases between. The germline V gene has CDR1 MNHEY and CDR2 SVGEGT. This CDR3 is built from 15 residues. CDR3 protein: CASSQQTIYTDTQYF. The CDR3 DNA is TGTGCCAGCAGTCAGCAGACTATCTACACGGATACGCAGTATTTT.

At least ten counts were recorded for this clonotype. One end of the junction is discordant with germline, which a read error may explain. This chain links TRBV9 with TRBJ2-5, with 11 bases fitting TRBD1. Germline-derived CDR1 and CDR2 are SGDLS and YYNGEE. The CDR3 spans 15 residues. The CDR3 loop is CASSGGQGAGETPYF. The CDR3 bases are TGTGCCAGCAGCGGAGGACAGGGGGCGGGGGAGACCCCGTACTTC. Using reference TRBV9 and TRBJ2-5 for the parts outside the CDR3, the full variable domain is DSGVTQTPKHLITATGQRVTLRCSPRSGDLSVYWYQQSLDQGLQFLIQYYNGEERAKGNILERFSAQQFPDLHSELNLSSLELGDSALYFCASSGGQGAGETPYFGPGTRLLVL.

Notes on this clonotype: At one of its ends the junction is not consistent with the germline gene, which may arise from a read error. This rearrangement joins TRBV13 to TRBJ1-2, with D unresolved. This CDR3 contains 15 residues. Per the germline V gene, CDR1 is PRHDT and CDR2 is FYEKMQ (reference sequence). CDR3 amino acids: CVSSLRGSHFYGYTF. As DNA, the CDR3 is TGCGTCAGCAGCTTACGAGGGAGTCATTTCTATGGCTACACCTTC.